This is a list of T cell receptor beta chains from one sample in a study of T cells in Graves' hyperthyroidism and ophthalmopathy. TCRdb re-called the multiplex PCR reads with MiXCR, one entry per CDR3 protein. The table has 530,000 or so distinct CDR3 sequences, 17% seen once. The sequenced sample was blood. These receptors all come from a woman aged 18 to 35 with Graves' ophthalmopathy. The CDR3 runs from the conserved cysteine through the conserved F or W. The order of the fields is CDR3 DNA, CDR3 protein, clone size, J gene, V gene, D gene. The D gene is left open where the match is weak. Clone size is shown for a subset of rows, as once, few, many or a class of expanded clone.

DNA: TGCAGTGCGTCGGGACGGCTGAACACTGAAGCTTTCTTT; CDR3: CSASGRLNTEAFF; size: many; J: TRBJ1-1; V: TRBV20-1; D: NA
DNA: TGTGCCACCTCGGCTGGAGGGGGCGCCGCAGATACGCAGTATTTT; CDR3: CATSAGGGAADTQYF; size: few; J: TRBJ2-3; V: TRBV15; D: NA
DNA: TGTGCCAGCAGTACCAACTCAGACGAGCAGTACTTC; CDR3: CASSTNSDEQYF; size: many; J: TRBJ2-7; V: TRBV28; D: NA
DNA: TGTGCCAACCACCCGAGAGACGGCTACAATGAGCAGTTCTTC; CDR3: CANHPRDGYNEQFF; size: many; J: TRBJ2-1; V: TRBV5-4; D: NA
DNA: TGTGCCAGCTCAGAGATAGCGGGATGGACAGATACGCAGTATTTT; CDR3: CASSEIAGWTDTQYF; size: many; J: TRBJ2-3; V: TRBV18; D: TRBD2
DNA: TGTGCCAGCAGCCGGGGGCAGGGGACAACTAATGAAAAACTGTTTTTT; CDR3: CASSRGQGTTNEKLFF; size: few; J: TRBJ1-4; V: TRBV3-1; D: NA
DNA: TGTGCCAGCAGCCCTAGGGGCGAGCGTGGCCTCACAGATACGCAGTATTTT; CDR3: CASSPRGERGLTDTQYF; size: NA; J: TRBJ2-3; V: TRBV13; D: NA
DNA: TGTGCCAGCAGACAGACAGGGCTAAGCACTGAAGCTTTCTTT; CDR3: CASRQTGLSTEAFF; size: many; J: TRBJ1-1; V: TRBV5-8; D: TRBD1
DNA: TGTGCCTGGAGCGGCGCGGCAGGGAAGGGGGCTGGGGCCAACGTCCTGACTTTC; CDR3: CAWSGAAGKGAGANVLTF; size: NA; J: TRBJ2-6; V: TRBV30; D: NA
DNA: TGTGCCTGGAGTTCACCGGGATTAAGGGTCAGTGAGCAGTTCTTC; CDR3: CAWSSPGLRVSEQFF; size: NA; J: TRBJ2-1; V: TRBV30; D: NA
DNA: TGTGCCAGCAGCGTGGGCCCAGAAAAGGCAGATACGCAGTATTTT; CDR3: CASSVGPEKADTQYF; size: NA; J: TRBJ2-3; V: TRBV3-1; D: NA
DNA: TGTGCCAGCAGTTTGGACCAGGGGGCCTTCTACGAGCAGTACTTC; CDR3: CASSLDQGAFYEQYF; size: NA; J: TRBJ2-7; V: TRBV28; D: TRBD1
DNA: TGTGCCAGCAGCTTAAGCCTCAGGGCTGCTGGAAACACCATATATTTT; CDR3: CASSLSLRAAGNTIYF; size: few; J: TRBJ1-3; V: TRBV7-9; D: NA
DNA: TGTGCCAGCAGCTCACCATCCAAGGAAAATGAGCAGTTCTTC; CDR3: CASSSPSKENEQFF; size: many; J: TRBJ2-1; V: TRBV7-2; D: NA
DNA: TGTGCCAGCAGTATAGCGGGGGCCACCTACAATGAGCAGTTCTTC; CDR3: CASSIAGATYNEQFF; size: NA; J: TRBJ2-1; V: TRBV6-2/TRBV6-3; D: TRBD2
DNA: TGTGCCAGCAGGCTGCCCCCCTATAATTCACCCCTCCACTTT; CDR3: CASRLPPYNSPLHF; size: many; J: TRBJ1-6; V: TRBV2; D: NA
DNA: TGCAGTGCTAGAGATCATCGAACAGGGGGTGGGACTGAAGCTTTCTTT; CDR3: CSARDHRTGGGTEAFF; size: many; J: TRBJ1-1; V: TRBV20-1; D: TRBD1
DNA: TGTGCCAGCACCTACGGACGGGGTAGCGGGGCCAAGCAGTACTTC; CDR3: CASTYGRGSGAKQYF; size: many; J: TRBJ2-7; V: TRBV12-3/TRBV12-4; D: TRBD2
DNA: TGCAGTGCTCCCTGGGAGGGGGCAGCTTTCTTT; CDR3: CSAPWEGAAFF; size: many; J: TRBJ1-1; V: TRBV20-1; D: TRBD1
DNA: TGCAGTGCTAGCTCCGGGACTAGCGGGATTGAGACCCAGTACTTC; CDR3: CSASSGTSGIETQYF; size: few; J: TRBJ2-5; V: TRBV20-1; D: TRBD2
DNA: TGTGCCAGCAATATTAGGCGGGAGGGTGACAATGAGCAGTTCTTC; CDR3: CASNIRREGDNEQFF; size: many; J: TRBJ2-1; V: TRBV28; D: TRBD2
DNA: TGTGCCACCAGCATCCCAGGGAACCCCTACAATGAGCAGTTCTTC; CDR3: CATSIPGNPYNEQFF; size: few; J: TRBJ2-1; V: TRBV15; D: NA
DNA: TGTGCCAGCCGCCGCGGGAGGGCCGCAGAGACCCAGTACTTC; CDR3: CASRRGRAAETQYF; size: many; J: TRBJ2-5; V: TRBV6-1; D: TRBD2
DNA: TGTGCCAGCGGATCCTCGACAGGGTACAACACCGGGGAGCTGTTTTTT; CDR3: CASGSSTGYNTGELFF; size: NA; J: TRBJ2-2; V: TRBV27; D: TRBD1
DNA: TGCGCCAGCAGCCAAGATACGTGGGGGACAGGGGTCTACGAGCAGTACTTC; CDR3: CASSQDTWGTGVYEQYF; size: NA; J: TRBJ2-7; V: TRBV4-3; D: TRBD1
DNA: TGCGCCAGCAGCCAAGAAAGAACCTCGGCGGCGGCGGGTCAGCCCCAGCATTTT; CDR3: CASSQERTSAAAGQPQHF; size: NA; J: TRBJ1-5; V: TRBV4-1; D: NA
DNA: TGCGCCAGCAGCCAAGTGCAACAGCAGAATGAAAAACTGTTTTTT; CDR3: CASSQVQQQNEKLFF; size: few; J: TRBJ1-4; V: TRBV4-1; D: NA
DNA: TGCGCCAGCAGCCGAGGACAGGGATCTGGAAACACCATATATTTT; CDR3: CASSRGQGSGNTIYF; size: few; J: TRBJ1-3; V: TRBV4-1; D: TRBD1
DNA: TGTGCCAGTCTCTCCCCGCGTCGGACCGGGGAGCTGTTTTTT; CDR3: CASLSPRRTGELFF; size: few; J: TRBJ2-2; V: TRBV19; D: NA
DNA: TGCAGTGCTAGATTCGGTGCCGCGGGGGGTCATACCACAGATACGCAGTATTTT; CDR3: CSARFGAAGGHTTDTQYF; size: many; J: TRBJ2-3; V: TRBV20-1; D: TRBD2
DNA: TGTGCCAGCAGAGAAGAGCGGGGGCCGAAGGGTGAGCAGTTCTTC; CDR3: CASREERGPKGEQFF; size: many; J: TRBJ2-1; V: TRBV12-3/TRBV12-4; D: TRBD2
DNA: TGTGCCAGCAGCTACGTAGGACAGGGGGCAACAGATACGCAGTATTTT; CDR3: CASSYVGQGATDTQYF; size: many; J: TRBJ2-3; V: TRBV7-2; D: TRBD1
DNA: TGTGCCAGCAGTTTATGCACAGGGTGTAGGTGGAATACGCAGTATTTT; CDR3: CASSLCTGCRWNTQYF; size: many; J: TRBJ2-3; V: TRBV28; D: NA
DNA: TGTGCCAGCAGTGAATCGATTAGGGGCGAGGGCTACAATGAGCAGTTCTTC; CDR3: CASSESIRGEGYNEQFF; size: NA; J: TRBJ2-1; V: TRBV6-1; D: NA
DNA: TGTGCCAGCAGTTCCGCGACAGGGGGTGGGGCCAACGTCCTGACTTTC; CDR3: CASSSATGGGANVLTF; size: NA; J: TRBJ2-6; V: TRBV27; D: TRBD1
DNA: TGTGCCTGGAGAGGGGGGACAGCTGGCTACACCTTC; CDR3: CAWRGGTAGYTF; size: many; J: TRBJ1-2; V: TRBV30; D: TRBD1
DNA: TGTGCCAGCAGCACGGGACAGGGGTCGGAGACCCAGTACTTC; CDR3: CASSTGQGSETQYF; size: many; J: TRBJ2-5; V: TRBV7-6; D: TRBD1
DNA: TGTGCCAGCAGTCGCCAATGGGACAGGGGAAGGACCGGGGAGCTGTTTTTT; CDR3: CASSRQWDRGRTGELFF; size: many; J: TRBJ2-2; V: TRBV28; D: TRBD1
DNA: TGTGCCAGCAGTGAAGCGCTGCTGGGGTTCACCGGGGAGCTGTTTTTT; CDR3: CASSEALLGFTGELFF; size: NA; J: TRBJ2-2; V: TRBV6-1; D: NA
DNA: TGCGCCAGCAGCTTTACAGGGATTCGCGCTCAAGAGACCCAGTACTTC; CDR3: CASSFTGIRAQETQYF; size: NA; J: TRBJ2-5; V: TRBV5-1; D: NA